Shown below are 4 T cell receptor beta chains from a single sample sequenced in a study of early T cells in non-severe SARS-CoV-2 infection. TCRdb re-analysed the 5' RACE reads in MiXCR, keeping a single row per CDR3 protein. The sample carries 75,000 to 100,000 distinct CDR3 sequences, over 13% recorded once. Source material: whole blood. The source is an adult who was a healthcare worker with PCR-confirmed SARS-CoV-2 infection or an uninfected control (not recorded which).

The CDR3 DNA sequence: TGTGCCAGCAGTTTAGGGTGGGGGCTAGCGCATACAGATACGCAGTATTTT. Translating gives CASSLGWGLAHTDTQYF. J is TRBJ2-3 and V is TRBV12-3 or TRBV12-4, with D perhaps being TRBD1 or TRBD2 (6 bases each). CDR3 size: 17 residues. Trimming took 1 base from V and 3 from J, leaving 17 bases between them.

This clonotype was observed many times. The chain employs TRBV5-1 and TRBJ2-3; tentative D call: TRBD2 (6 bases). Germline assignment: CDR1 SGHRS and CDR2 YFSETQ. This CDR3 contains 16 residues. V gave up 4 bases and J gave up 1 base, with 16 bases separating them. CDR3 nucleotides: TGCGCCAGCAGCCCACCCCTAGGAGGGGGCACAGATACGCAGTATTTT. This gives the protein CASSPPLGGGTDTQYF.

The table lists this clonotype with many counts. This CDR3 reads CASSLGLYGYTF. DNA of the CDR3: TGTGCCAGCAGCCTGGGCCTTTATGGCTACACCTTC. This chain uses TRBV14 with TRBJ1-2; D not certain. This CDR3 is built from 12 residues. V gave up 4 bases and J gave up 5 bases, with 8 bases separating them. Germline CDR1 and CDR2: SGHDN and FVKESK. The variable domain in full, completed from reference TRBV14 and TRBJ1-2, reads EAGVTQFPSHSVIEKGQTVTLRCDPISGHDNLYWYRRVMGKEIKFLLHFVKESKQDESGMPNNRFLAERTGGTYSTLKVQPAELEDSGVYFCASSLGLYGYTFGSGTRLTVV.

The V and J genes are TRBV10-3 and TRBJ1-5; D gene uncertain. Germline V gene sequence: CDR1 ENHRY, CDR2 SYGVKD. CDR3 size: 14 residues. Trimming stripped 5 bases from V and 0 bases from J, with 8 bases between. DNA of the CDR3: TGTGCCATCAGTCCAGTCGGTAGCAATCAGCCCCAGCATTTT. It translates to CAISPVGSNQPQHF.